Listed below are T cell receptor beta chains from one sample, sequenced in a study of identical twins. TCRdb fed the 5' RACE reads into MiXCR, producing one record per CDR3 protein. In the table there are approximately 280,000 distinct CDR3 sequences, 6.5% to 9.5% of which are singletons. The same data also went into a second study, on yellow fever vaccine responses in identical twins.

Sequenced material: memory (CD45RO+) T cells sorted from blood. Every receptor here comes from a woman in her late teens or twenties in good health. The CDR3 runs from the conserved cysteine through the conserved F or W. The D gene is left open where the match is weak. Only part of the rows carry a size: once, few, many, or a class if the clone is expanded.

v_call	clone_size	j_call	d_call	cdr3_aa	cdr3_nt
TRBV28	many	TRBJ2-5	-	CASSFPGEEETQYF	TGTGCCAGCAGTTTCCCCGGGGAGGAAGAGACCCAGTACTTC
TRBV7-7	few	TRBJ2-5	-	CASSLTGAGTQYF	TGTGCCAGCAGCTTGACAGGCGCGGGGACCCAGTACTTC
TRBV9	many	TRBJ2-4	-	CASSDQGLAKNIQYF	TGTGCCAGCAGCGACCAGGGGTTAGCCAAAAACATTCAGTACTTC
TRBV14	few	TRBJ2-7	-	CASSLQGPPSEQYF	TGTGCCAGCAGCCTGCAGGGCCCCCCAAGCGAGCAGTACTTC
TRBV10-2	few	TRBJ1-4	TRBD1	CASRQDRKSEKLFF	TGCGCCAGCAGACAGGACAGGAAGAGTGAAAAACTGTTTTTT
TRBV24-1	many	TRBJ2-1	TRBD2	CATSDPLGAGGPWGPQFF	TGTGCCACCAGTGATCCCCTGGGAGCGGGAGGGCCGTGGGGCCCCCAGTTCTTC
TRBV2	few	TRBJ2-3	-	CASSGSRTVGTDTQYF	TGTGCCAGCAGCGGGAGCAGGACTGTCGGCACAGATACGCAGTATTTT
TRBV14	few	TRBJ2-1	TRBD2	CASSQPGSSGIKSSYNEQFF	TGTGCCAGCAGCCAACCTGGGTCTAGCGGGATAAAGAGCTCCTACAATGAGCAGTTCTTC
TRBV12-3/TRBV12-4	few	TRBJ2-1	TRBD2	CASSSNSGSGRFHEQFF	TGTGCCAGCAGTTCCAATAGCGGTAGCGGGAGGTTCCATGAGCAGTTCTTC
TRBV12-5	few	TRBJ1-4	-	CASGRDATNEKLFF	TGTGCTAGTGGTCGGGATGCAACTAATGAAAAACTGTTTTTT
TRBV6-2/TRBV6-3	-	TRBJ2-5	-	CASRGARAAQETQYF	TGTGCCAGCAGGGGGGCGAGGGCTGCTCAAGAGACCCAGTACTTC
TRBV3-1	many	TRBJ2-7	-	CASSQVSTYEQYF	TGTGCCAGCAGCCAAGTCAGTACATACGAGCAGTACTTC
TRBV20-1	-	TRBJ2-7	-	CSARGSFYEQYF	TGCAGTGCTAGGGGGAGCTTCTACGAGCAGTACTTC
TRBV7-9	-	TRBJ2-3	-	CAMSLGLDTQYF	TGTGCCATGAGCCTGGGGCTCGATACGCAGTATTTT
TRBV2	many	TRBJ2-3	-	CASSVGGNPSTDTQYF	TGTGCCAGCAGTGTTGGGGGAAACCCTAGCACAGATACGCAGTATTTT
TRBV6-4	many	TRBJ2-1	TRBD2	CASSLSPGGGTNEQFF	TGTGCCAGCAGCCTAAGTCCTGGCGGGGGTACAAATGAGCAGTTCTTC
TRBV6-1	few	TRBJ2-2	-	CASSDRQDGAGELFF	TGTGCCAGCAGTGACCGCCAGGACGGGGCCGGGGAGCTGTTTTTT
TRBV18	-	TRBJ2-1	-	CASSPPRTTGNEQFF	TGTGCCAGCTCACCACCGAGGACGACCGGCAATGAGCAGTTCTTC
TRBV19	many	TRBJ2-1	TRBD2	CASSPGLEPYNEQFF	TGTGCCAGTAGTCCGGGACTAGAGCCTTACAATGAGCAGTTCTTC
TRBV18	-	TRBJ2-1	-	CASSPPGVGNEQFF	TGTGCCAGCTCACCGCCCGGGGTAGGCAATGAGCAGTTCTTC
TRBV18	many	TRBJ2-4	-	CASSDSKNIQYF	TGTGCCAGCTCTGATTCCAAAAACATTCAGTACTTC
TRBV15	-	TRBJ2-3	TRBD2	CATSRRTSGGFTDTQYF	TGTGCCACCAGCAGACGGACTAGCGGGGGGTTCACAGATACGCAGTATTTT
TRBV10-2	many	TRBJ2-7	TRBD1	CASRTPGQGNYEQYF	TGCGCCAGCAGAACTCCGGGACAGGGGAATTACGAGCAGTACTTC
TRBV14	many	TRBJ2-5	-	CASSQLSGKETQYF	TGTGCCAGCAGCCAACTGTCGGGAAAGGAGACCCAGTACTTC
TRBV28	many	TRBJ1-4	-	CASSYDRASKKLFF	TGTGCCAGCAGTTACGATCGGGCCTCTAAAAAACTGTTTTTT
TRBV5-4	few	TRBJ2-1	-	CASSLDQGSYNEQFF	TGTGCCAGCAGCTTGGACCAGGGCTCCTACAATGAGCAGTTCTTC
TRBV15	many	TRBJ2-1	-	CATSRRTQDNEQFF	TGTGCCACCAGCAGGAGGACTCAAGACAATGAGCAGTTCTTC
TRBV15	many	TRBJ1-6	-	CATSREGKRDSPLHF	TGTGCCACCAGCAGAGAAGGGAAGAGGGATTCACCCCTCCACTTT
TRBV28	few	TRBJ1-4	-	CASSSSGEKLFF	TGTGCCAGCAGTTCCTCGGGTGAAAAACTGTTTTTT
TRBV7-9	-	TRBJ2-3	TRBD1	CASSLTDRGLADTQYF	TGTGCCAGCAGCTTAACGGACAGGGGTTTGGCAGATACGCAGTATTTT
TRBV27	-	TRBJ2-2	-	CASSFNRLLSGRGELFF	TGTGCCAGCAGTTTTAACCGTCTTCTTTCCGGGAGAGGGGAGCTGTTTTTT
TRBV28	few	TRBJ1-1	-	CASSVELAVQLNTEAFF	TGTGCCAGCAGCGTAGAGTTGGCAGTTCAGCTGAACACTGAAGCTTTCTTT